Shown below are 23 T cell receptor beta chains from a single sample sequenced in a study of T cell repertoires in cytomegalovirus infection. TCRdb processed the reads anew with MiXCR; each CDR3 protein has one entry. The data show hundreds of thousands of distinct CDR3 sequences, with about 31% seen just once and roughly an eighth held by the top ten. These receptors have no known antigen. The material sequenced was cultured CD8+ T cells from PBMCs, taken from culture after CMV antigen stimulation. The receptors here all came from a human donor in good health (CMV status not recorded). Some clones in this sample may be carry-over from other donors' samples.

The genes are TRBV28 and TRBJ2-6, with D hard to call. Germline lookup yields CDR1 MDHEN and CDR2 SYDVKM. The CDR3 length is 15 residues. Trimming removed 2 bases at V and 2 bases at J, with 7 bases between. CDR3 sequence (DNA): TGTGCCAGCAGTTTACCCAGTACTGGGGCCAACGTCCTGACTTTC. This encodes CASSLPSTGANVLTF.

The chain couples TRBV10-2 to TRBJ2-1, with a weak D call TRBD2 (5 bases). Trimming took 2 bases from V and 8 from J, leaving 13 bases between them. Looked up from germline, CDR1 is WSHSY and CDR2 is SAAADI. The CDR3 is 14 residues long. CDR3 in amino acids: CASSEKKERDEQFF. For the CDR3, the DNA is TGCGCCAGCAGTGAGAAGAAAGAGAGGGATGAGCAGTTCTTC.

The table lists this clonotype with a few counts. The chain carries TRBV4-2 and TRBJ1-1, with 7 bases matching TRBD1. CDR3 length equals 16 residues. CDR1 LGHNA and CDR2 YNFKEQ come from the germline V gene. V was clipped by 6 bases and J by 4 bases; unmatched bases: 14. Here the CDR3 DNA reads TGTGCCAGCAGTGCAACAGGGGAAGTAGGGGGCACTGAAGCTTTCTTT. This encodes CASSATGEVGGTEAFF.

The CDR3 nucleotides read TGTGCCAGCAGCGAAGGACTAGCGGGGGGATCCGAAGAGACCCAGTACTTC. Its protein product is CASSEGLAGGSEETQYF. The J gene is TRBJ2-5, the V gene TRBV9; TRBD2 matches at 14 bases. Germline assignment: CDR1 SGDLS and CDR2 YYNGEE. J gave up 3 bases and V 3 bases, and 7 bases lay outside the gene matches. The CDR3 runs 17 residues.

V usage is TRBV7-8 and J usage is TRBJ1-5; 9 bases map to TRBD1. V trimming: 2 bases; J trimming: 6 bases; junction bases outside the gene matches: 8. Germline V gene sequence: CDR1 SGHVS, CDR2 FQNEAQ. The CDR3 length is 16 residues. In DNA form, the CDR3 reads TGTGCCAGCAGCTTATCACGGGACAGGGTTAGTCAGCCCCAGCATTTT. It is translated as CASSLSRDRVSQPQHF.

This clonotype occurred once. The junction departs from germline at one end; a sequencing error may be responsible. The V and J genes are TRBV5-1 and TRBJ2-3; the D is unclear. The CDR3 is made up of 15 amino acids. Germline V lookup: CDR1 SGHRS, CDR2 YFSETQ. For the CDR3, the DNA is TGCGTCAGCAGCTCGGGCCGTCAAGTGCCAGATACGCAGTATTTT. Translating it yields CVSSSGRQVPDTQYF.

The chain joins TRBV19 to TRBJ1-1, with D possibly TRBD1 on 5 matching bases. The CDR3 sequence is 11 residues long. Trimming left V 7 bases short and J 6 bases short, with 9 bases between. Germline values: CDR1 LNHDA, CDR2 SQIVND (reference sequence). CDR3 sequence (DNA): TGTGCCAGTATACAGGCCCCTGAAGCTTTCTTT. Amino acid sequence: CASIQAPEAFF.

CDR3 amino acids: CASSPRGAGHIIYEQYV. In DNA form, the CDR3 reads TGTGCCAGCTCACCAAGAGGGGCAGGGCATATTATCTACGAGCAGTACGTC. This rearrangement joins TRBV18 to TRBJ2-7, with D perhaps given as TRBD1 or TRBD2 (5 bases each). The CDR3 totals 17 residues. The germline V gene has CDR1 KGHSH and CDR2 LQKENI. Trimming pared 2 bases from V and 3 bases from J, leaving 20 bases between.

This clonotype was picked up one time. The chain links TRBV4-1 to TRBJ1-5, with 7 bases lining up with TRBD1. Germline V gene lookup returns CDR1 MGHRA and CDR2 YSYEKL. CDR3 length equals 13 residues. Losses at the gene ends were 6 bases for V and 8 bases for J; bases not matched to a gene: 7. The CDR3 DNA sequence: TGCGCCAGCAGTCTTAACAGGGGTAAGCCCCAGCATTTT. As protein: CASSLNRGKPQHF.

The chain couples TRBV29-1 to TRBJ2-2, with a weak D call TRBD2 (7 bases). V was cut by 3 bases and J by 3 bases, with 11 bases left in between. CDR1 and CDR2 (germline): SQVTM, ANQGSEA. The CDR3 sequence is 14 residues long. The CDR3 region has the DNA TGCAGCGTTGACGCGGGGGCCGACACCGGGGAGCTGTTTTTT. Its protein is CSVDAGADTGELFF.

Of note for this clonotype: The junction differs from germline at one of its ends, possibly a read error. This chain joins TRBV5-6 and TRBJ1-1; 11 bases fit TRBD1. CDR1 is SGHDT and CDR2 is YYEEEE in the germline V gene. The CDR3 runs to 16 residues. CDR3 bases: TGTGTCAGCAGCCCCGGGACAGGGGGATTGAACACTGAAGCTTTCTTT. It specifies CVSSPGTGGLNTEAFF.

The chain uses TRBV5-5 and TRBJ1-1, with D maybe TRBD1 (5 bases). V was pared by 0 bases and J by 5 bases, with 11 bases between. Per germline, CDR1 SGHKS and CDR2 YYEKEE (reference sequence). The CDR3 covers 14 residues. This chain's CDR3 is CASSLVWGETEAFF. The CDR3 DNA reads TGTGCCAGCAGCTTGGTTTGGGGGGAAACTGAAGCTTTCTTT.

J is TRBJ1-5 and V is TRBV7-2; D unclear. The CDR3 is 15 amino acids. The germline V gene has CDR1 SGHTA and CDR2 FQGNSA. The V gene lost 7 bases and the J gene lost 0 bases, with 13 bases spanning the gap. This chain's CDR3 is CASTPFFSSNQPQHF. CDR3 DNA sequence: TGTGCCAGCACCCCCTTTTTTAGTAGCAATCAGCCCCAGCATTTT.

This clonotype was seen more than once but under ten times. The chain recombines TRBV4-2 with TRBJ1-1, with D perhaps TRBD1 (6 bases). Germline V gene data show CDR1 as LGHNA and CDR2 as YNFKEQ. Trimming cost V 4 bases and J 2 bases, with 14 bases left between them. There are 15 residues in the CDR3. Here the CDR3 reads CASSPGHAINTEAFF. The CDR3 coding sequence is TGTGCCAGCAGCCCGGGACATGCGATTAACACTGAAGCTTTCTTT.

This clonotype was detected a few times. The chain recombines TRBV6-2 or TRBV6-3 with TRBJ1-6; the D is unclear. Trimming stripped 4 bases from V and 6 bases from J, with 10 bases between. The V gene's germline CDR1 is MNHEY and CDR2 SVGEGT. There are 14 residues in the CDR3. The CDR3 sequence is CASSSPKINSPLHF. For the CDR3, the DNA is TGTGCCAGCAGTTCCCCGAAGATTAATTCACCCCTCCACTTT.

The J gene is TRBJ2-3, the V gene TRBV20-1, with TRBD2 as a possible D gene (6 bases). In germline, CDR1 is DFQATT, CDR2 SNEGSKA (reference sequence). V was clipped by 4 bases and J by 2 bases, with 13 bases between them. This CDR3 region has 14 residues. As DNA, the CDR3 is TGCAGTGCTATTCCCGGGGGAAACACAGATACGCAGTATTTT. This codes for CSAIPGGNTDTQYF.

The V gene is TRBV7-9, the J gene TRBJ2-3; 8 nucleotides align to TRBD1. Germline V gene lookup returns CDR1 SEHNR and CDR2 FQNEAQ (reference sequence). V dropped 2 bases and J dropped 2; count of bases not matched to a gene: 9. The length of the CDR3 is 17 residues. DNA of the CDR3: TGTGCCAGCAGCTTACCTTCGGACAGGGCAAACACAGATACGCAGTATTTT. It specifies CASSLPSDRANTDTQYF. Full variable domain (remainder filled in from reference TRBV7-9 and TRBJ2-3): DTGVSQNPRHKITKRGQNVTFRCDPISEHNRLYWYRQTLGQGPEFLTYFQNEAQLEKSRLLSDRFSAERPKGSFSTLEIQRTEQGDSAMYLCASSLPSDRANTDTQYFGPGTRLTVL.

This clonotype appeared many times. The chain uses TRBV7-6 and TRBJ2-7; no clear D. Germline CDR1 and CDR2: SGHVS and FNYEAQ. This CDR3 comprises 13 residues. V was pared by 5 bases and J by 2 bases, with 10 bases between. CDR3 DNA: TGTGCCAGCAGCCCTCGCGAAACCTACGAGCAGTACTTC. Its protein product is CASSPRETYEQYF.

In this sample, this clonotype turned up a few times. J is TRBJ1-4 and V is TRBV7-9; no reliable D call. Germline V lookup: CDR1 SEHNR, CDR2 FQNEAQ (reference sequence). V shed 5 bases and J shed 2 bases, with 9 bases lying between them. This CDR3 comprises 14 residues. In DNA, the CDR3 is TGTGCCAGCAGCAATTTGGCGACTAATGAAAAACTGTTTTTT. Translated: CASSNLATNEKLFF.

This chain connects TRBV20-1 to TRBJ1-2; TRBD1 agrees at 7 bases. CDR1 and CDR2 (germline): DFQATT, SNEGSKA (reference sequence). With V trimmed by 3 bases and J by 0 bases, 7 bases remained unmatched. The CDR3 loop spans 15 amino acids. The CDR3 reads CSARLTGVSNYGYTF. The CDR3 bases are TGCAGTGCTAGGTTAACAGGGGTGTCTAACTATGGCTACACCTTC.

The sample holds many counts of this clonotype. The chain joins TRBV7-3 to TRBJ2-5, with 9 positions matching TRBD2. Germline V lookup: CDR1 SGHTA, CDR2 FQGTGA. V lost 5 bases and J lost 3; bases outside the gene matches: 7. The length of the CDR3 is 15 residues. CDR3 residues: CASSPGSSGEETQYF. The CDR3 DNA follows: TGTGCCAGCAGCCCGGGGTCTAGCGGGGAAGAGACCCAGTACTTC. Full variable domain (rest looked up from reference TRBV7-3 and TRBJ2-5): GAGVSQTPSNKVTEKGKYVELRCDPISGHTALYWYRQSLGQGPEFLIYFQGTGAADDSGLPNDRFFAVRPEGSVSTLKIQRTERGDSAVYLCASSPGSSGEETQYFGPGTRLLVL.

The table lists this clonotype with many counts. V usage is TRBV7-9 and J usage is TRBJ1-2, with TRBD1 matching over 7 bases. The CDR3 spans 16 residues. The J segment lost 0 bases and the V segment lost 1 base, leaving 5 bases of the junction unmatched. Germline V lookup: CDR1 SEHNR, CDR2 FQNEAQ (reference sequence). CDR3 loop: CASSLEQGLANYGYTF. In DNA, the CDR3 is TGTGCCAGCAGCTTAGAACAGGGGCTTGCTAACTATGGCTACACCTTC.

CDR3 sequence reads: CASSYYRGQSEKLFF. In nucleotides, the CDR3 is TGTGCCAGCAGTTACTACAGGGGGCAGAGTGAAAAACTGTTTTTT. The rearrangement uses TRBV6-5 and TRBJ1-4; 9 bases are shared with TRBD1. Germline V gene data show CDR1 as MNHEY and CDR2 as SVGAGI. The CDR3 runs to 15 residues. J was trimmed by 7 bases and V by 1 base; bases with no gene match: 4.